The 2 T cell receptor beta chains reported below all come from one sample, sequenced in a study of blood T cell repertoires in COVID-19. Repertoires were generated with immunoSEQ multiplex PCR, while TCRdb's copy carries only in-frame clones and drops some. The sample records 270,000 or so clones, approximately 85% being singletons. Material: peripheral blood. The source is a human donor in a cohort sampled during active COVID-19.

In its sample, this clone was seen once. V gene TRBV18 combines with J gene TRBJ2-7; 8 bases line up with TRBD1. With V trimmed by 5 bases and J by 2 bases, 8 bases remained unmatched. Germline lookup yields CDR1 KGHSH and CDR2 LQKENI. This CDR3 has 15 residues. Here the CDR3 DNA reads TGTGCCAGCTCATCCGCTGGACAGGGAACCTACGAGCAGTACTTC. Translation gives CASSSAGQGTYEQYF.

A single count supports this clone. CDR3 residues: CASSLTSGSRDTQYF. The CDR3 coding sequence is TGTGCCAGCAGCCTCACTAGCGGGAGTCGGGATACGCAGTATTTT. The gene calls are TRBV2 and TRBJ2-3; 11 bases align to TRBD2. CDR1 and CDR2 from the germline V gene are SNHLY and FYNNEI. The CDR3 is 15 amino acids. V lost 6 bases, J lost 6 bases, and 8 bases stayed unmatched.